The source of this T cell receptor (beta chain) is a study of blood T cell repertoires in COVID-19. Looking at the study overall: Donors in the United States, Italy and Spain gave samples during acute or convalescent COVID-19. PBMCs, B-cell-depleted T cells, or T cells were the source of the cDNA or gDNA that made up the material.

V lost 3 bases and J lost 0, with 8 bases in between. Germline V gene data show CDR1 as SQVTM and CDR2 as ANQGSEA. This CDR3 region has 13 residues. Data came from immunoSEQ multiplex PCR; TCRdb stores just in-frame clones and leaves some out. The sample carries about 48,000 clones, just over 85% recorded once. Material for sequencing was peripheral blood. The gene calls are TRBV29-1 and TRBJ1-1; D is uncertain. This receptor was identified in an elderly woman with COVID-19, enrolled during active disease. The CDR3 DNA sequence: TGCAGCGTTGAGGCAGATTTGAACACTGAAGCTTTCTTT. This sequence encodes CSVEADLNTEAFF.